These 5 T cell receptor beta chains were all obtained from the same sample, sequenced in a study of shared clonotypes between healthy human individuals. The naive CD8 population came from CD45RO-negative cells selected for CCR7, without terminally differentiated effector memory CD45RA+ cells. Sequencing was performed with immunoSEQ multiplex PCR; in TCRdb, only in-frame clones are kept and a portion is missing. Here the sample spans millions of clones, just over 90% being singletons. The source material was naive CD8+ T cells from PBMCs. Every receptor here comes from a man younger than 35 in good health. Some clones in this sample may be carry-over from other donors' samples.

This clone was seen only once. The chain joins TRBV5-1 to TRBJ2-2, with 7 positions matching TRBD2. V shed 4 bases and J 2 bases; nucleotides not matched to a gene: 14. Germline lookup yields CDR1 SGHRS and CDR2 YFSETQ. This CDR3 has 18 amino acids. The CDR3 region has the DNA TGCGCCAGCAGCCTAATACAGAGCCTAGCGGTAAACACCGGGGAGCTGTTTTTT. It encodes CASSLIQSLAVNTGELFF. The variable domain in full, completed from reference TRBV5-1 and TRBJ2-2, reads KAGVTQTPRYLIKTRGQQVTLSCSPISGHRSVSWYQQTPGQGLQFLFEYFSETQRNKGNFPGRFSGRQFSNSRSEMNVSTLELGDSALYLCASSLIQSLAVNTGELFFGEGSRLTVL.

The chain recombines TRBV27 with TRBJ1-3; D not resolved. Germline loops: CDR1 MNHEY, CDR2 SMNVEV (reference sequence). This CDR3 has 12 amino acids. Trimming took 8 bases from V and 3 from J, leaving 8 bases between them. CDR3 in DNA: TGTGCCAGCGGGATCTTTGGAAACACCATATATTTT. Its translation is CASGIFGNTIYF.

The rearrangement uses TRBV11-3 and TRBJ2-5; 10 bases are shared with TRBD1. This CDR3 contains 13 residues. V was clipped by 10 bases and J by 5 bases; unmatched bases: 7. CDR1 SGHNT and CDR2 YENEEA come from the germline V gene. The CDR3: CAKDRGRGETQYF. The CDR3 DNA is TGTGCCAAAGACAGGGGGCGAGGGGAGACCCAGTACTTC.

The gene calls are TRBV10-3 and TRBJ2-7; 13 bases map to TRBD2. The germline V gene encodes CDR1 ENHRY and CDR2 SYGVKD. The CDR3 loop spans 18 amino acids. Losses at the gene ends were 2 bases for V and 3 bases for J; bases not matched to a gene: 10. CDR3 sequence reads: CAISELTGTSGKVYEQYF. In DNA form, the CDR3 reads TGTGCCATCAGTGAGCTGACCGGGACTAGCGGGAAAGTCTACGAGCAGTACTTC.

The count of this clone is one. The chain links TRBV7-9 to TRBJ2-3; 7 nucleotides line up with TRBD2. The germline V gene encodes CDR1 SEHNR and CDR2 FQNEAQ (reference sequence). V lost 3 bases and J lost 2; bases outside the gene matches: 8. The CDR3 runs 16 residues. The CDR3 DNA reads as TGTGCCAGCAGCTTGAACCGGGAGGCCTACACAGATACGCAGTATTTT. As protein: CASSLNREAYTDTQYF.